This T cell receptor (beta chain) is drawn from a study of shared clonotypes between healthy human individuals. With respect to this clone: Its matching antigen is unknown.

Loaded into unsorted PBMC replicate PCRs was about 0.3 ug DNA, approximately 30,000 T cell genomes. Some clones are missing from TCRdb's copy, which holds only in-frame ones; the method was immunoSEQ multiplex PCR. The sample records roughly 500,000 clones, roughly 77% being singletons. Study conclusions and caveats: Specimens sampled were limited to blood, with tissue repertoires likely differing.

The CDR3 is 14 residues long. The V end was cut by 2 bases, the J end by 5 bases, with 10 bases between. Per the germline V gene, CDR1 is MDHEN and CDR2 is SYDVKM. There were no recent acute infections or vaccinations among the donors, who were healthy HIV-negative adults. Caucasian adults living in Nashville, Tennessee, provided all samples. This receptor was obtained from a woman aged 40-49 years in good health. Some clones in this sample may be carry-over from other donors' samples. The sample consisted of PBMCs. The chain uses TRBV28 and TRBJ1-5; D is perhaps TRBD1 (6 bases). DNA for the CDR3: TGTGCCAGCAGTTTACCGGGGGGCTATCAGCCCCAGCATTTT. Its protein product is CASSLPGGYQPQHF.